Presented here are 29 T cell receptor beta chains from one specimen sequenced in a study of PD-L1 blockade in urothelial cancer. The assay was immunoSEQ multiplex PCR, and TCRdb's table has in-frame clones only and misses some. Of some 20,000 clones in the sample, over 75% were seen once. Time point indicated: pretreatment peripheral blood. Here the sequenced sample was PBMCs, taken around atezolizumab (anti-PD-L1) treatment. The receptors here all came from a man between 65 and 85 years old with urothelial cancer.

V gene TRBV6-5 combines with J gene TRBJ2-7; perhaps TRBD1 as D (6 bases). The CDR3 has 14 residues. The germline V and J ends were trimmed by 6 bases and 4 bases, with 16 bases remaining between them. In germline, CDR1 is MNHEY, CDR2 SVGAGI. CDR3 region: CASRGTGTNYEQYF. The CDR3 nucleotides are TGTGCCAGCAGAGGAACCGGGACAAATTACGAGCAGTACTTC.

This chain links TRBV6-5 with TRBJ1-1; possible D gene TRBD1, 5 bases. The germline V gene has CDR1 MNHEY and CDR2 SVGAGI. Trimming stripped 8 bases from V and 7 bases from J, with 17 bases between. The CDR3 is 13 amino acids. CDR3 DNA sequence: TGTGCCAGCGCTCGGGGGGAGGCGATTGAAGCTTTCTTT. This gives the protein CASARGEAIEAFF.

About this clone: Other DNA sequences of this sample code for an identical CDR3. The chain carries TRBV19 and TRBJ1-1; 8 bases agree with TRBD1. Germline CDR1 LNHDA, CDR2 SQIVND (reference sequence). V shed 5 bases and J 5 bases; nucleotides not matched to a gene: 7. The CDR3 has 14 amino acids. As DNA, the CDR3 is TGTGCCAGTAGTGGACAGGGTTCTGGTACTGAAGCTTTCTTT. It translates to CASSGQGSGTEAFF.

The chain employs TRBV2 and TRBJ2-5; 7 nucleotides agree with TRBD1. Germline loops: CDR1 SNHLY, CDR2 FYNNEI. The junction had 5 bases not matched to a gene; V was cut back by 7 bases and J by 3 bases. The CDR3 is 13 residues long. CDR3 sequence reads: CASNLDREETQYF. CDR3 in DNA: TGTGCCAGCAACCTCGACAGGGAAGAGACCCAGTACTTC.

The rearrangement joins TRBV7-6 to TRBJ1-2, with D tentatively TRBD1 (6 bases). Germline-derived CDR1 and CDR2 are SGHVS and FNYEAQ. The V end was cut by 2 bases, the J end by 8 bases, with 12 bases between. CDR3 length: 13 amino acids. Here the CDR3 DNA reads TGTGCCAGCAGCTTAACCAGGGACAACGGCTACACCTTC. This gives the protein CASSLTRDNGYTF.

The chain couples TRBV6-1 to TRBJ1-5; TRBD1 is a possible D gene (5 bases). Trimming took 4 bases from V and 4 from J, leaving 14 bases between them. Germline CDR1 and CDR2: MNHNS and SASEGT. This CDR3 spans 15 amino acids. The CDR3, as DNA: TGTGCCAGCAGTGGAATCGCGGGGGGGAATCAGCCCCAGCATTTT. Its translation is CASSGIAGGNQPQHF.

DNA for the CDR3: TGCGCCAGCAGCTTGGTTCCAGCGGGGGAAGAGACCCAGTACTTC. This sequence encodes CASSLVPAGEETQYF. The V and J genes are TRBV5-1 and TRBJ2-5, with 8 bases lining up with TRBD2. V lost 0 bases to trimming and J lost 3 bases; unmatched junction nucleotides: 4. Germline values: CDR1 SGHRS, CDR2 YFSETQ. The CDR3 has 15 residues. Drawing the rest from reference TRBV5-1 and TRBJ2-5, the complete variable domain is KAGVTQTPRYLIKTRGQQVTLSCSPISGHRSVSWYQQTPGQGLQFLFEYFSETQRNKGNFPGRFSGRQFSNSRSEMNVSTLELGDSALYLCASSLVPAGEETQYFGPGTRLLVL.

The chain carries TRBV4-1 and TRBJ2-1; 7 nucleotides match TRBD2. The CDR3 consists of 17 residues. After removal of 4 bases from V and 3 bases from J, the junction contained 12 bases not matched to a gene. Germline V gene sequence: CDR1 MGHRA, CDR2 YSYEKL. This CDR3 reads CASSPRPGGGGYNEQFF. CDR3 in DNA: TGCGCCAGCAGCCCCCGACCTGGCGGGGGAGGCTACAATGAGCAGTTCTTC.

The genes are TRBV15 and TRBJ2-1, with TRBD2 identical over 7 bases. V shed 5 bases, J shed 6 bases, and the junction held 10 bases outside the gene matches. Germline V gene sequence: CDR1 LNHNV, CDR2 YYDKDF (reference sequence). The length of the CDR3 is 15 residues. The CDR3 coding sequence is TGTGCCACCAGCGAGCGGGGCGGAGGGGTCAATGAGCAGTTCTTC. Encoded protein: CATSERGGGVNEQFF.

J is TRBJ1-4 and V is TRBV28; D perhaps matches TRBD1 (5 bases). The CDR3 spans 13 residues. V was trimmed by 11 bases and J by 7 bases, leaving 17 bases between them. Looked up from germline, CDR1 is MDHEN and CDR2 is SYDVKM. The CDR3 nucleotides are TGTGCCGTACTCCAGGGTACCGCTGAAAAACTGTTTTTT. This translates into CAVLQGTAEKLFF.

The V and J genes are TRBV11-2 and TRBJ1-4; 8 nucleotides align to TRBD1. Trimming removed 7 bases from V and 5 bases from J; junction bases left unmatched: 9. CDR3 length: 15 amino acids. Germline loops: CDR1 SGHAT, CDR2 FQNNGV. As DNA, the CDR3 is TGTGCCAGCACCATTTCGACAGGGGACAATGAAAAACTGTTTTTT. Translating it yields CASTISTGDNEKLFF. Combining the CDR3 with reference TRBV11-2 and TRBJ1-4 gives the whole variable domain EAGVAQSPRYKIIEKRQSVAFWCNPISGHATLYWYQQILGQGPKLLIQFQNNGVVDDSQLPKDRFSAERLKGVDSTLKIQPAKLEDSAVYLCASTISTGDNEKLFFGSGTQLSVL.

The J gene is TRBJ1-5, the V gene TRBV7-9, with 8 nucleotides matching TRBD1. With 5 bases clipped from V and 5 bases from J, the junction kept 8 bases outside the gene matches. This CDR3 comprises 15 residues. Looked up from germline, CDR1 is SEHNR and CDR2 is FQNEAQ (reference sequence). CDR3 sequence reads: CASSAGQGGDQPQHF. The CDR3 DNA follows: TGTGCCAGCAGCGCAGGACAGGGAGGAGATCAGCCCCAGCATTTT.

This clone was seen once. V gene TRBV2 combines with J gene TRBJ2-5; possibly TRBD1 for D (6 bases). Germline V gene lookup returns CDR1 SNHLY and CDR2 FYNNEI. V gave up 5 bases and J gave up 4 bases, with 14 bases separating them. The CDR3 spans 14 residues. CDR3 in amino acids: CASSSNRVRETQYF. CDR3 nucleotide sequence: TGTGCCAGCAGTTCAAACAGGGTCCGAGAGACCCAGTACTTC.

The rearrangement uses TRBV28 and TRBJ1-2; unclear D gene. This CDR3 contains 13 residues. Germline assignment: CDR1 MDHEN and CDR2 SYDVKM. Trimming shortened V by 7 bases and J by 4 bases, and 13 bases separated the two germline ends. The DNA for the CDR3 is TGTGCCAGCACCCTGCGGAGGGTCTATGGCTACACCTTC. The encoded protein is CASTLRRVYGYTF.

This rearrangement joins TRBV10-1 to TRBJ1-1, with a tentative D call TRBD1 (5 bases). The CDR3 extends over 13 amino acids. Trimming pared 6 bases from V and 4 bases from J, leaving 12 bases between. The germline CDR1 and CDR2 sequences are WNHNN and SYGVQD (reference sequence). The CDR3 region has the DNA TGCGCCAGCAGCGCCGGCAGGGCCACTGAAGCTTTCTTT. This translates into CASSAGRATEAFF.

The chain couples TRBV7-2 to TRBJ1-2; a weak D match, TRBD1 (5 bases). CDR1 is SGHTA and CDR2 is FQGNSA in the germline V gene. The CDR3 has 12 residues. V gave up 3 bases and J gave up 8 bases, with 10 bases separating them. This CDR3 is CASSFGQRGYTF. CDR3 DNA: TGTGCCAGCAGCTTTGGACAACGGGGCTACACCTTC.

The chain has TRBV28 and TRBJ1-5; perhaps TRBD1 as D (5 bases). With 3 bases removed from V and 6 bases from J, the gap between germline ends came to 12 bases. The CDR3 sequence is 14 residues long. Germline loops: CDR1 MDHEN, CDR2 SYDVKM. The CDR3: CASSFPGTGQPQHF. The CDR3 DNA reads TGTGCCAGCAGTTTCCCTGGGACTGGTCAGCCCCAGCATTTT.

This chain connects TRBV25-1 to TRBJ2-3, with no clear D. V was cut by 4 bases and J by 6 bases, with 2 bases left in between. The CDR3 runs to 10 residues. The germline V gene has CDR1 MGHDK and CDR2 SYGVNS. CDR3 protein: CASSADTQYF. In DNA, the CDR3 is TGTGCCAGCAGTGCGGATACGCAGTATTTT. The full variable domain, rest sourced from reference TRBV25-1 and TRBJ2-3, is EADIYQTPRYLVIGTGKKITLECSQTMGHDKMYWYQQDPGMELHLIHYSYGVNSTEKGDLSSESTVSRIRTEHFPLTLESARPSHTSQYLCASSADTQYFGPGTRLTVL.

The chain couples TRBV27 to TRBJ2-1; 8 bases are shared with TRBD2. Trimming removed 0 bases from V and 3 bases from J; junction bases left unmatched: 4. Per the germline V gene, CDR1 is MNHEY and CDR2 is SMNVEV (reference sequence). This CDR3 comprises 16 residues. Here the CDR3 DNA reads TGTGCCAGCAGTTTATCTTCCAGCGGGGGCTACAATGAGCAGTTCTTC. Protein: CASSLSSSGGYNEQFF.

The chain recombines TRBV2 with TRBJ2-5; D may be TRBD1 (6 bases). The length of the CDR3 is 15 residues. V lost 7 bases and J 4 bases, leaving 19 bases between the germline ends. From germline, CDR1 is SNHLY and CDR2 FYNNEI. For the CDR3, the DNA is TGTGCCAGCATGAGGGGGACGGGCCCGGGAGAGACCCAGTACTTC. This sequence encodes CASMRGTGPGETQYF.

The chain employs TRBV27 and TRBJ1-1; 7 bases agree with TRBD1. CDR3 length: 14 amino acids. Germline V gives CDR1 MNHEY, CDR2 SMNVEV (reference sequence). J lost 1 base, V lost 4 bases, and 3 bases had no gene match. The CDR3 spells CASSWTGQNTEAFF. CDR3 nucleotide sequence: TGTGCCAGCAGTTGGACAGGTCAGAACACTGAAGCTTTCTTT.

V is TRBV5-1 and J is TRBJ1-3, with a weak D call TRBD1 (6 bases). CDR3 size: 15 residues. Trimming left V 0 bases short and J 4 bases short, with 11 bases between. From germline, CDR1 is SGHRS and CDR2 YFSETQ. CDR3 nucleotide sequence: TGCGCCAGCAGCTTGGCTGCAGGGGAAGGAAACACCATATATTTT. It specifies CASSLAAGEGNTIYF. Looking up the rest from reference TRBV5-1 and TRBJ1-3 gives the full variable domain: KAGVTQTPRYLIKTRGQQVTLSCSPISGHRSVSWYQQTPGQGLQFLFEYFSETQRNKGNFPGRFSGRQFSNSRSEMNVSTLELGDSALYLCASSLAAGEGNTIYFGEGSWLTVV.

The chain is built from TRBV19 and TRBJ1-5; D is unclear. Germline assignment: CDR1 LNHDA and CDR2 SQIVND (reference sequence). The CDR3 is 16 amino acids. Deletions cut 8 bases from V and 5 bases from J, with 22 bases between. In DNA, the CDR3 is TGTGCCAGTCAGTTACACGAGGCAGCAAGCTATCAGCCCCAGCATTTT. Translating it yields CASQLHEAASYQPQHF.

This chain joins TRBV5-1 and TRBJ1-2, with TRBD1 matching 9 bases. The V segment lost 4 bases and the J segment 1 base; nucleotides outside the gene matches: 5. Germline V gene data show CDR1 as SGHRS and CDR2 as YFSETQ. CDR3 length equals 15 residues. The CDR3 DNA sequence: TGCGCCAGCAGCCGGGACAGGGTAAATAACTATGGCTACACCTTC. Its translation: CASSRDRVNNYGYTF.

The rearrangement joins TRBV18 to TRBJ2-1; 9 bases fit TRBD2. The J segment lost 6 bases and the V segment lost 3 bases, leaving 6 bases of the junction unmatched. Germline lookup yields CDR1 KGHSH and CDR2 LQKENI. The length of the CDR3 is 15 residues. The CDR3 sequence: CASSPSGTSPNEQFF. CDR3 nucleotides: TGTGCCAGCTCACCTTCCGGGACTAGCCCCAATGAGCAGTTCTTC.

This clone was seen once. This sequence joins TRBV19 and TRBJ1-6; no definite D call. V lost 11 bases to trimming and J lost 6 bases, with 20 bases between them. This CDR3 has 15 residues. CDR1 is LNHDA and CDR2 is SQIVND in the germline V gene (reference sequence). In DNA, the CDR3 is TGTGCCGGAGCATCCATATATGGGAGTAATTCACCCCTCCACTTT. Protein: CAGASIYGSNSPLHF.

V usage is TRBV30 and J usage is TRBJ2-2; 10 bases agree with TRBD1. Germline CDR1 GTSNPN, CDR2 SVGIG (reference sequence). J was trimmed by 3 bases and V by 1 base; bases with no gene match: 2. CDR3 length: 15 amino acids. CDR3 DNA sequence: TGTGCCTGGAGTGGACAGGGGGCCGACACCGGGGAGCTGTTTTTT. It yields the protein CAWSGQGADTGELFF.

This rearrangement joins TRBV7-9 to TRBJ2-3; 11 bases are a match to TRBD2. The junction had 7 bases not matched to a gene; V was cut back by 0 bases and J by 5 bases. CDR1 SEHNR and CDR2 FQNEAQ come from the germline V gene (reference sequence). This CDR3 is 17 amino acids long. Written as DNA, the CDR3 is TGTGCCAGCAGCTTAGCTGGTAGCGGGGGGGCCTTAGATACGCAGTATTTT. Translating it yields CASSLAGSGGALDTQYF.

V usage is TRBV5-1 and J usage is TRBJ2-4; tentative D call: TRBD2 (7 bases). CDR3 length: 16 residues. The germline V gene has CDR1 SGHRS and CDR2 YFSETQ. The ends were cut back, 0 bases at V and 0 bases at J, with 10 bases in the middle. CDR3 nucleotides: TGCGCCAGCAGCTTGGGGGAGGGGGTAGCCAAAAACATTCAGTACTTC. Translating gives CASSLGEGVAKNIQYF.